This TCR beta chain was recovered during a study of T cell repertoires in cytomegalovirus infection. The wider study: TCR beta signatures that were public indicated CMV infection and matching HLA type.

This clonotype has just a few counts. Its antigen is as yet unknown. Broader study findings: Based on cumulative public TCR beta family frequency, carriers of CMV plus the relevant HLA were identified.

TCRdb recomputed calls from the reads with MiXCR, one row per CDR3 protein. The profile shows 550,000 to 850,000 distinct CDR3 sequences, around a third of them singletons. The receptor was derived from a human donor in good health (CMV status not recorded). Some clones in this sample may be carry-over from other donors' samples. This specimen was cultured PBMCs, taken from culture after CMV antigen stimulation.

CDR3 protein: CASSPTSSSDTQYF. The CDR3 nucleotides read TGTGCCAGCAGCCCGACTAGCAGTTCGGATACGCAGTATTTT. The chain carries TRBV11-2 and TRBJ2-3; 7 nucleotides line up with TRBD2. This CDR3 region has 14 residues. The junction had 8 bases not matched to a gene; V was cut back by 5 bases and J by 6 bases. The germline gives CDR1 SGHAT, CDR2 FQNNGV.